The sequence of this T cell receptor (beta chain) was determined in a study of blood T cell repertoires in COVID-19. Study-wide context: Both acute and convalescent COVID-19 samples were obtained from the United States, Italy and Spain. From T cells, B-cell-depleted T cells, or PBMCs came the material, which was cDNA or gDNA.

Germline V gene sequence: CDR1 LGHDT, CDR2 YNNKEL (reference sequence). With 0 bases clipped from V and 2 bases from J, the junction kept 6 bases outside the gene matches. This CDR3 is built from 18 residues. This table comes from immunoSEQ multiplex PCR, and its TCRdb copy is limited to in-frame clones, with some not included. The table lists approximately 110,000 clones, more than 65% of them singletons, with less than 2% in the top ten. The source material was peripheral blood. The gene calls are TRBV3-1 (or the pseudogene TRBV3-2) and TRBJ2-6, with TRBD1 identical over 8 bases. This clonotype originated in a man aged 50-59 years with acute or convalescent COVID-19. The CDR3 loop reads CASSQDRDRLTGANVLTF. The CDR3 nucleotides are TGTGCCAGCAGCCAAGACCGGGACAGGCTCACTGGGGCCAACGTCCTGACTTTC.